Following are 32 T cell receptor beta chains from one sample sequenced in a study of blood T cells in healthy people across ages. Sample-barcoded 5' priming and a J-beta primer mix drove a second PCR of roughly 6 to 12 cycles. TCRdb used MiXCR to reprocess the 5' RACE reads, holding one entry per CDR3 protein. The repertoire consists of more than 500,000 distinct CDR3 sequences, with approximately 25% occurring once and the leading ten covering around 18%. The source material was blood. These receptors were obtained from a woman aged 70-85 years in good health.

This clonotype was counted between two and nine times. The chain combines TRBV5-4 with TRBJ2-5, with 9 bases that match TRBD2. Germline V gives CDR1 SGHNT, CDR2 YYREEE (reference sequence). This CDR3 contains 17 residues. Unmatched junction bases numbered 11, after V lost 2 bases and J lost 3 bases. CDR3 sequence: CASSLLAAGGQEETQYF. CDR3 DNA sequence: TGTGCCAGCAGCTTACTCGCGGCGGGGGGGCAAGAAGAGACCCAGTACTTC.

V usage is TRBV6-2 or TRBV6-3 and J usage is TRBJ1-5; D is perhaps TRBD1 (5 bases). Germline CDR1 and CDR2: MNHEY and SVGEGT. This CDR3 is 14 amino acids long. The germline V and J ends were trimmed by 5 bases and 4 bases, with 12 bases remaining between them. DNA of the CDR3: TGTGCCAGCAGTGTAGGGACTGATAATCAGCCCCAGCATTTT. This sequence encodes CASSVGTDNQPQHF.

A single count supports this clonotype. The rearrangement uses TRBV6-6 and TRBJ2-7, with 8 bases lining up with TRBD2. The J call could be wrong; TRBJ2-1 is a better fit for the DNA end. Per germline, CDR1 MNHNY and CDR2 SVGAGI (reference sequence). This CDR3 is 14 amino acids long. The CDR3 DNA reads TGTGCCAGCAACCGACTAGCGACCTACAATGAGCAGTTCTTC. Translated: CASNRLATYNEQFF.

This clonotype was counted only a few times. The chain carries TRBV29-1 and TRBJ1-1, with a possible D match to TRBD1 (5 bases). V was cut by 4 bases and J by 1 base, with 13 bases left in between. This CDR3 contains 14 residues. Germline V gene data show CDR1 as SQVTM and CDR2 as ANQGSEA. The CDR3 loop reads CSVVAQGRNTEAFF. The CDR3 nucleotides read TGCAGCGTTGTTGCGCAGGGCAGGAACACTGAAGCTTTCTTT.

The V gene is TRBV6-5, the J gene TRBJ2-2, with a possible D match to TRBD1 (6 bases). The CDR3 length is 18 residues. Germline CDR1 MNHEY, CDR2 SVGAGI. Trimming pared 0 bases from V and 0 bases from J, leaving 14 bases between. The CDR3 DNA sequence: TGTGCCAGCAGTTACTCCCCAACAGGGATCGCGAACACCGGGGAGCTGTTTTTT. The encoded protein is CASSYSPTGIANTGELFF.

This clonotype appeared a few times. The CDR3 does not end in the conserved phenylalanine or tryptophan, so this is likely a read error. V and J are TRBV19 and TRBJ1-1; 11 bases fit TRBD1. Germline V CDR1 and CDR2: LNHDA, SQIVND (reference sequence). V was clipped by 4 bases and J by 7 bases; unmatched bases: 11. The CDR3 is 16 amino acids. The CDR3 nucleotides are TGTGCCAGTAGTAACAGGGACAGGGGGATAACTGGTGAAGCTTTCCTT. Translating gives CASSNRDRGITGEAFL.

The chain carries TRBV7-9 and TRBJ1-1; D not certain. With 5 bases removed from V and 11 bases from J, the gap between germline ends came to 15 bases. This CDR3 has 12 amino acids. The V gene's germline CDR1 is SEHNR and CDR2 FQNEAQ (reference sequence). CDR3 sequence reads: CASSPPPSAAFF. The CDR3 coding sequence is TGTGCCAGCAGCCCCCCCCCTAGCGCCGCTTTCTTT.

The J gene is TRBJ2-5, the V gene TRBV5-6; D may be TRBD1 (5 bases). The J call may be wrong; the DNA end is better matched by TRBJ2-1. From germline, CDR1 is SGHDT and CDR2 YYEEEE. The CDR3 has 13 residues. Written as DNA, the CDR3 is TGTGCCAGCAGCGTAGGGGCAGTCAATGAGCAGTTCTTC. Amino acids: CASSVGAVNEQFF.

This clonotype showed up just a few times. The gene calls are TRBV6-6 and TRBJ2-7; 7 nucleotides align to TRBD1. V lost 5 bases to trimming and J lost 3 bases; unmatched junction nucleotides: 4. Per the germline V gene, CDR1 is MNHNY and CDR2 is SVGAGI (reference sequence). CDR3 length: 13 amino acids. CDR3 loop: CASSAPGGYEQYF. The CDR3 nucleotides are TGTGCCAGCAGTGCACCAGGGGGCTACGAGCAGTACTTC.

V and J are TRBV5-1 and TRBJ2-5; D tentatively fits TRBD1 or TRBD2 (5 bases each). Germline values: CDR1 SGHRS, CDR2 YFSETQ. V was trimmed by 2 bases and J by 0 bases, leaving 8 bases between them. The CDR3 runs 14 residues. Written as DNA, the CDR3 is TGCGCCAGCAGCTTCGGGGCTGACCAAGAGACCCAGTACTTC. It translates to CASSFGADQETQYF. Complete variable domain (other parts from reference TRBV5-1 and TRBJ2-5): KAGVTQTPRYLIKTRGQQVTLSCSPISGHRSVSWYQQTPGQGLQFLFEYFSETQRNKGNFPGRFSGRQFSNSRSEMNVSTLELGDSALYLCASSFGADQETQYFGPGTRLLVL.

This clonotype was counted between two and nine times. V gene TRBV20-1 combines with J gene TRBJ1-2; D uncertain. V lost 2 bases, J lost 5 bases, and 12 bases lay in between. From germline, CDR1 is DFQATT and CDR2 SNEGSKA (reference sequence). This CDR3 is 13 amino acids long. The CDR3 DNA reads TGCAGTGCTAGACTTCCCGGGAATTATGGCTACACCTTC. Translated, it gives CSARLPGNYGYTF.

J is TRBJ2-5 and V is TRBV24-1, with a weak D call TRBD1 (5 bases). TRBJ2-7 matches the DNA end more closely, so the J call is doubtful. The CDR3 extends over 16 amino acids. The V gene's germline CDR1 is KGHDR and CDR2 SFDVKD. For the CDR3, the DNA is TGTGCCACCAGTGAAGGTGACAGCTATTCAGGCTACGAGCAGTACTTC. Translating gives CATSEGDSYSGYEQYF.

A few counts support this clonotype. The rearrangement uses TRBV6-5 and TRBJ2-4; D could derive from TRBD1 or TRBD2 (6 bases each). V lost 7 bases and J lost 3, with 13 bases in between. CDR1 is MNHEY and CDR2 is SVGAGI in the germline V gene. The CDR3 has 14 residues. The CDR3: CASTSGGGKNIQYF. The CDR3 DNA reads as TGTGCCAGCACCTCCGGGGGCGGCAAAAACATTCAGTACTTC.

This clonotype was picked up a small number of times. V and J are TRBV7-6 and TRBJ2-7; 8 positions agree with TRBD2. Germline V gene lookup returns CDR1 SGHVS and CDR2 FNYEAQ. The CDR3 is made up of 14 amino acids. With V trimmed by 7 bases and J by 3 bases, 8 bases remained unmatched. The CDR3 sequence: CASIPGTRSYEQYF. CDR3 DNA: TGTGCCAGCATCCCCGGGACTAGGAGCTACGAGCAGTACTTC.

V and J are TRBV7-9 and TRBJ1-1; 8 nucleotides line up with TRBD1. After removal of 2 bases from V and 10 bases from J, the junction contained 6 bases not matched to a gene. Germline loops: CDR1 SEHNR, CDR2 FQNEAQ (reference sequence). There are 13 residues in the CDR3. CDR3 bases: TGTGCCAGCAGCTTATCAGGGGGCTTCGGAGCTTTCTTT. As protein: CASSLSGGFGAFF.

The sample holds a few counts of this clonotype. At one boundary the junction diverges from the germline segment, which might be a read error. The CDR3 loop reads CASSLLLQSSNEQFF. The CDR3 nucleotides read TGCGCCAGCAGCCTCCTGCTACAATCCTCCAATGAGCAGTTCTTC. V is TRBV4-3 and J is TRBJ2-1; no reliable D call. CDR1 and CDR2 from the germline V gene are LGHNA and YSLEER. This CDR3 region has 15 residues.

The chain combines TRBV4-3 with TRBJ2-5; D uncertain. The CDR3 sequence is 13 residues long. The ends were cut back, 4 bases at V and 5 bases at J, with 11 bases in the middle. Germline values: CDR1 LGHNA, CDR2 YSLEER. CDR3: CASSRAGYETQYF. The CDR3 DNA sequence: TGCGCCAGCAGCCGCGCCGGGTACGAGACCCAGTACTTC.

This chain connects TRBV20-1 to TRBJ2-5, with 7 nucleotides matching TRBD2. With the DNA end fitting TRBJ2-1 better, the J assignment may be wrong. CDR1 is DFQATT, CDR2 SNEGSKA, per germline (reference sequence). The CDR3 runs to 13 residues. The CDR3 region is CSGKGLAYNEQFF. In DNA form, the CDR3 reads TGCAGTGGTAAAGGACTAGCCTACAATGAGCAGTTCTTC.

The gene calls are TRBV11-3 and TRBJ1-2, with D tentatively TRBD1 (5 bases). V shed 4 bases and J shed 6 bases, with 15 bases lying between them. Germline V CDR1 and CDR2: SGHNT, YENEEA. CDR3 size: 14 residues. The CDR3, as DNA: TGTGCCAGCAGCTCAGGGAGTGGTTCGGATGGCTACACCTTC. It is translated as CASSSGSGSDGYTF.

Here the CDR3 reads CASSLGVSGVQGTEAFF. DNA for the CDR3: TGTGCCAGCAGCTTAGGAGTATCAGGGGTCCAAGGCACTGAAGCTTTCTTT. The chain joins TRBV7-9 to TRBJ1-1; D may be TRBD1 (6 bases). Germline values: CDR1 SEHNR, CDR2 FQNEAQ (reference sequence). Deletions cut 1 base from V and 4 bases from J, with 19 bases between. The CDR3 contains 17 residues.

This clonotype has just a few counts. The chain couples TRBV29-1 to TRBJ2-7; D unresolved. CDR3 length equals 12 residues. Per the germline V gene, CDR1 is SQVTM and CDR2 is ANQGSEA. The germline V and J ends were trimmed by 1 base and 2 bases, with 6 bases remaining between them. DNA of the CDR3: TGCAGCGTTGAAGGGATTCCCTACGAGCAGTACTTC. Translation: CSVEGIPYEQYF.

On this clonotype itself: Germline and junction disagree at one end, which may indicate a read error. The chain employs TRBV2 and TRBJ2-7; tentatively, D is TRBD2 (6 bases). This CDR3 spans 17 amino acids. Per germline, CDR1 SNHLY and CDR2 FYNNEI. The chain's CDR3 is CASSEPRGTPSSYEQYF. The CDR3 nucleotides are TGCGCCAGCAGCGAACCACGCGGGACCCCCAGCTCCTACGAGCAGTACTTC.

This clonotype was recorded a few times. This chain uses TRBV7-9 with TRBJ1-2, with D possibly being TRBD1 (5 bases). CDR1 and CDR2 from the germline V gene are SEHNR and FQNEAQ (reference sequence). The V end was cut by 2 bases, the J end by 4 bases, with 11 bases between. The CDR3 totals 14 residues. The CDR3 coding sequence is TGTGCCAGCAGCTTAACGGGGGTTTCCTATGGCTACACCTTC. Amino acid sequence: CASSLTGVSYGYTF.

This rearrangement joins TRBV7-8 to TRBJ2-1; TRBD2 matches 10 bases. The end of the DNA aligns better with TRBJ2-5, so the J call may be wrong. Germline loops: CDR1 SGHVS, CDR2 FQNEAQ. CDR3 size: 15 residues. The CDR3 DNA reads as TGTGCCAGCCTCCTCGAGCGGGGGGGAGTAGGGACCCAGTACTTC. Amino acid sequence: CASLLERGGVGTQYF.

V usage is TRBV5-1 and J usage is TRBJ2-2; TRBD2 might be the D (6 bases). CDR3 length: 18 residues. The V and J ends lost 0 bases and 1 base respectively, with 16 bases between them. CDR1 is SGHRS and CDR2 is YFSETQ in the germline V gene. CDR3 sequence (DNA): TGCGCCAGCAGCTTGGCCTTGGGGGGATCCTTGAACACCGGGGAGCTGTTTTTT. It specifies CASSLALGGSLNTGELFF.

V usage is TRBV4-1 and J usage is TRBJ2-1, with TRBD1 identical over 10 bases. This CDR3 is 16 amino acids long. The J segment lost 0 bases and the V segment lost 2 bases, leaving 1 base of the junction unmatched. Per the germline V gene, CDR1 is MGHRA and CDR2 is YSYEKL. The CDR3, as DNA: TGCGCCAGCAGCCAATGGACAGGGGGCTCCTACAATGAGCAGTTCTTC. Its translation is CASSQWTGGSYNEQFF.

The genes are TRBV4-3 and TRBJ2-3; 11 nucleotides line up with TRBD2. The CDR3 is 17 amino acids. Unmatched junction bases numbered 8, after V lost 0 bases and J lost 6 bases. Germline V gene lookup returns CDR1 LGHNA and CDR2 YSLEER. The CDR3 DNA follows: TGCGCCAGCAGCCAAGATCTACTAGCGGGGGCCCGGGATACGCAGTATTTT. This translates into CASSQDLLAGARDTQYF.

CDR3 sequence reads: CASSPGVGQGYGYTF. CDR3 DNA: TGTGCCAGCTCCCCGGGTGTGGGGCAGGGCTATGGCTACACCTTC. The chain combines TRBV6-5 with TRBJ1-2, with D perhaps matching TRBD1 (5 bases). Germline CDR1 and CDR2: MNHEY and SVGAGI. This CDR3 region has 15 residues. Trimming cost V 8 bases and J 4 bases, with 20 bases left between them.

The CDR3 loop reads CSARSSNEKLFF. In DNA form, the CDR3 reads TGCAGTGCTAGATCGTCTAATGAAAAACTGTTTTTT. The chain is built from TRBV20-1 and TRBJ1-4; D remains ambiguous. V was cut by 2 bases and J by 3 bases, with 4 bases left in between. The germline V gene encodes CDR1 DFQATT and CDR2 SNEGSKA (reference sequence). The CDR3 totals 12 residues.

There are many counts of this clonotype. The V call is TRBV4-1, the J call TRBJ2-7; 7 nucleotides align to TRBD1. Germline V gene lookup returns CDR1 MGHRA and CDR2 YSYEKL. This CDR3 has 13 residues. V trimming: 1 base; J trimming: 3 bases; junction bases outside the gene matches: 0. CDR3 nucleotides: TGCGCCAGCAGCCAAGGGGACAGCTACGAGCAGTACTTC. It is translated as CASSQGDSYEQYF.

The chain employs TRBV3-1 and TRBJ2-7; either TRBD1 or TRBD2 may supply D (6 bases each). The CDR3 length is 12 residues. Germline V lookup: CDR1 LGHDT, CDR2 YNNKEL (reference sequence). Trimming removed 1 base at V and 10 bases at J, with 11 bases between. CDR3 sequence: CASSQARGVQYF. DNA for the CDR3: TGTGCCAGCAGCCAAGCGAGGGGGGTCCAGTACTTC.

This chain uses TRBV11-2 with TRBJ1-1; 8 nucleotides match TRBD1. CDR3 length: 16 amino acids. J gave up 4 bases and V 0 bases, and 7 bases lay outside the gene matches. Germline V gives CDR1 SGHAT, CDR2 FQNNGV. CDR3 DNA sequence: TGTGCCAGCAGCTTAGATCAGGGGGCGCGAGGCACTGAAGCTTTCTTT. Encoded protein: CASSLDQGARGTEAFF.